The text below deals with one TCR beta chain. It was with random hexamers that roughly 0.5 to 1 ug RNA was reverse transcribed. Amplification of TCR beta CDR3 used immunoSEQ multiplex PCR across 54 Vbeta and 13 Jbeta. TCRdb processed the immunoSEQ multiplex PCR reads anew with MiXCR; each CDR3 protein has one entry. The repertoire holds some 200,000 distinct CDR3 sequences, with about 95% as singletons. These data come from a study of CD8 T cells in Susac syndrome. The V end was cut by 6 bases, the J end by 4 bases, with 12 bases between. Germline values: CDR1 SNHLY, CDR2 FYNNEI. The CDR3 has 14 amino acids.

The specimen was CD4+ T cells from PBMCs. The gene calls are TRBV2 and TRBJ2-2; D might be TRBD2 (5 bases). This TCR came from a human donor with multiple sclerosis. DNA of the CDR3: TGTGCCAGCAGACCTAGAACTAGCACCGGGGAGCTGTTTTTT. It yields the protein CASRPRTSTGELFF. The whole variable domain, filled in from reference TRBV2 and TRBJ2-2, reads EPEVTQTPSHQVTQMGQEVILRCVPISNHLYFYWYRQILGQKVEFLVSFYNNEISEKSEIFDDQFSVERPDGSNFTLKIRSTKLEDSAMYFCASRPRTSTGELFFGEGSRLTVL.